This T cell receptor beta chain is drawn from a study of a mutant IDH1 vaccine in newly diagnosed glioma. Only in-frame clones appear in the TCRdb table, and some are missing; sequencing was by immunoSEQ multiplex PCR. The repertoire holds approximately 39,000 clones, with roughly 80% as singletons. This clone was observed a single time. The antigen remains undetermined. Time point denoted: week 23, last vaccination. Topical imiquimod was applied with each vaccine dose, which held 300 ug of mutant IDH1 20-mer peptide. V gave up 0 bases and J gave up 2 bases, with 9 bases separating them. The germline gives CDR1 SGHNT, CDR2 YYREEE (reference sequence). This CDR3 region has 15 residues.

This clonotype originated in a man aged 40-50 years with glioma. The V call is TRBV5-4, the J call TRBJ1-5; D gene uncertain. Sequencing was performed on PBMCs, taken from a glioma patient whose treatment included an IDH1 peptide vaccine. In DNA, the CDR3 is TGTGCCAGCAGCTTGGGACGGGGTCGCAATCAGCCCCAGCATTTT. Amino acids: CASSLGRGRNQPQHF.